The clone carrying this T cell receptor (beta chain) was counted only a few times. The antigen is unknown. The data originate from a study of T cell responses to AZD1222 COVID-19 vaccine. Study findings and constraints: Vaccine-associated CD4 TCRs spanned spike, dominant at 160-218 and 743-854. No repertoire was sampled before or during the peak T cell response, only after it. Among spike-specific TCRs, nearly half reportedly target unmutated variant regions. It should be noted that donors were predominantly white British and more often female, and clonal diversity was possibly underestimated.

The CDR3 spans 14 residues. The germline gives CDR1 KGHDR, CDR2 SFDVKD. V lost 1 base and J lost 8, with 13 bases in between. The assay was immunoSEQ multiplex PCR, and TCRdb's table has in-frame clones only and misses some. The sample comprises 150,000 to 200,000 clones, 85% to 90% of which are singletons, and less than 6.5% rests with the top ten. The genes are TRBV24-1 and TRBJ1-2, with D perhaps matching TRBD1 (5 bases). Specimen: peripheral blood, collected on day 0 of AZD1222 vaccination. This TCR was recovered from an adult in good health. CDR3 in DNA: TGTGCCACCAGTGATTTCGGGCCTCAGGGAGGCTACACCTTC. Translation: CATSDFGPQGGYTF.